Following are 27 T cell receptor beta chains from one sample sequenced in a study of T cell repertoires in cytomegalovirus infection. Each CDR3 protein is one row after TCRdb ran MiXCR on the reads. The sample has about 260,000 distinct CDR3 sequences, about 13% seen once. Sequenced: PBMCs. All receptors derive from a human donor in good health (CMV status not recorded). Some clones in this sample may be carry-over from other donors' samples.

This clonotype was picked up a small number of times. This chain joins TRBV19 and TRBJ2-1; 11 nucleotides line up with TRBD2. V trimming: 5 bases; J trimming: 7 bases; junction bases outside the gene matches: 13. Germline assignment: CDR1 LNHDA and CDR2 SQIVND (reference sequence). This CDR3 contains 17 residues. The CDR3 DNA is TGTGCCAGTAGTGGACGCTTAGCGGGAGGGCCTGCAAATGAGCAGTTCTTC. Protein product: CASSGRLAGGPANEQFF.

In this sample, this clonotype turned up a few times. The chain joins TRBV5-1 to TRBJ1-6; 7 positions match TRBD1. The CDR3 totals 18 residues. The V gene's germline CDR1 is SGHRS and CDR2 YFSETQ. J lost 2 bases, V lost 4 bases, and 12 bases had no gene match. The CDR3 loop reads CASSAEFRTGAYNSPLHF. CDR3 DNA: TGCGCCAGCAGCGCCGAATTCCGGACAGGCGCCTATAATTCACCCCTCCACTTT.

This clonotype was picked up many times. This chain connects TRBV7-2 to TRBJ2-7; the D gene is possibly TRBD2 (6 bases). The CDR3 spans 15 residues. V shed 4 bases and J shed 6 bases, with 19 bases lying between them. Per the germline V gene, CDR1 is SGHTA and CDR2 is FQGNSA. CDR3 protein: CASSSPTRTPGEQYF. CDR3 DNA: TGTGCCAGCAGCTCCCCGACTAGAACTCCAGGCGAGCAGTACTTC.

This clonotype was found many times. The V call is TRBV7-2, the J call TRBJ2-7; the D is unclear. The V end lost 3 bases, the J end lost 0 bases, and 12 bases lay between the germline ends. The germline CDR1 and CDR2 sequences are SGHTA and FQGNSA. The CDR3 runs to 15 residues. The DNA of the CDR3 is TGTGCCAGCAGCTTGGAGCGACCATACTCCTACGAGCAGTACTTC. Protein: CASSLERPYSYEQYF. Full variable domain (missing parts from reference TRBV7-2 and TRBJ2-7): GAGVSQSPSNKVTEKGKDVELRCDPISGHTALYWYRQSLGQGLEFLIYFQGNSAPDKSGLPSDRFSAERTGGSVSTLTIQRTQQEDSAVYLCASSLERPYSYEQYFGPGTRLTVT.

Worth noting for this clonotype: A junction boundary mismatches the germline segment, possibly from a read error. The genes are TRBV29-1 and TRBJ2-1, with 9 positions matching TRBD2. The germline gives CDR1 SQVTM, CDR2 ANQGSEA. CDR3 length equals 15 residues. Here the CDR3 reads CSVGRAGGSYSEQFF. In DNA, the CDR3 is TGCAGCGTTGGTCGAGCGGGAGGATCTTACAGTGAGCAGTTCTTC.

This clonotype was counted between two and nine times. The chain couples TRBV19 to TRBJ1-1, with TRBD1 as a possible D gene (5 bases). The CDR3 totals 15 residues. CDR1 is LNHDA and CDR2 is SQIVND in the germline V gene (reference sequence). Trimming took 4 bases from V and 3 from J, leaving 15 bases between them. CDR3 region: CASSKGLPGDTEAFF. CDR3 coding DNA: TGTGCCAGTAGTAAGGGACTCCCTGGCGACACTGAAGCTTTCTTT.

The V and J genes are TRBV15 and TRBJ1-1; no reliable D call. V lost 0 bases, J lost 7 bases, and 6 bases lay in between. The CDR3 has 12 amino acids. In germline, CDR1 is LNHNV, CDR2 YYDKDF (reference sequence). The CDR3 loop is CATSRDRYEAFF. The CDR3 DNA is TGTGCCACCAGCAGAGATCGTTATGAAGCTTTCTTT. Complete variable domain (other parts from reference TRBV15 and TRBJ1-1): DAMVIQNPRYQVTQFGKPVTLSCSQTLNHNVMYWYQQKSSQAPKLLFHYYDKDFNNEADTPDNFQSRRPNTSFCFLDIRSPGLGDTAMYLCATSRDRYEAFFGQGTRLTVV.

This clonotype was seen ten or more times. J is TRBJ1-2 and V is TRBV20-1; D remains unclear. Germline-derived CDR1 and CDR2 are DFQATT and SNEGSKA (reference sequence). The length of the CDR3 is 10 residues. V dropped 3 bases and J dropped 12 bases, with 11 bases sitting between them. CDR3 sequence: CSASTGYDTF. CDR3 sequence (DNA): TGCAGTGCTAGCACGGGATATGACACCTTC.

This clonotype was detected ten times or more. This sequence joins TRBV28 and TRBJ2-1; 10 bases agree with TRBD2. The CDR3 has 16 residues. Trimming at V came to 5 bases and at J to 6 bases, leaving 10 bases not matched to a gene. Germline V gene lookup returns CDR1 MDHEN and CDR2 SYDVKM. The CDR3 DNA reads TGTGCCAGCAGTCTTCCCTTGCTAGCGGGAGCCAATGAGCAGTTCTTC. Translation gives CASSLPLLAGANEQFF.

This clonotype was picked up a small number of times. Compared with germline, one end of the junction differs, possibly owing to a read error. CDR3 in amino acids: CSVEANTEVFF. The CDR3 DNA follows: TGCAGCGTTGAGGCGAACACTGAAGTTTTCTTT. V and J are TRBV29-1 and TRBJ1-1; no firm D call. The CDR3 runs to 11 residues. In germline, CDR1 is SQVTM, CDR2 ANQGSEA.

This clonotype counts as medium-sized. This chain links TRBV7-2 with TRBJ1-5, with D possibly TRBD1 on 5 matching bases. This CDR3 spans 15 amino acids. In germline, CDR1 is SGHTA, CDR2 FQGNSA. With 3 bases removed from V and 7 bases from J, the gap between germline ends came to 16 bases. CDR3 loop: CASSFMASGQQPQHF. The CDR3 bases are TGTGCCAGCAGCTTTATGGCATCAGGGCAGCAGCCCCAGCATTTT.

This clonotype was seen more than once but under ten times. This rearrangement joins TRBV2 to TRBJ2-5; D is possibly TRBD1 or TRBD2 (5 bases each). Trimming removed 10 bases at V and 2 bases at J, with 14 bases between. This CDR3 has 13 residues. CDR1 SNHLY and CDR2 FYNNEI come from the germline V gene. In nucleotides, the CDR3 is TGTGCCAAAGAACGGGACGGACAAGAGACCCAGTACTTC. Its translation: CAKERDGQETQYF.

This clonotype was counted at least ten times. This chain joins TRBV7-2 and TRBJ1-2, with 7 positions matching TRBD1. Germline V gene sequence: CDR1 SGHTA, CDR2 FQGNSA. The junction had 15 bases not matched to a gene; V was cut back by 5 bases and J by 6 bases. The CDR3 sequence is 16 residues long. The CDR3 region is CASSQRPSQTGNGYTF. The CDR3 DNA follows: TGTGCCAGCAGCCAGCGCCCGTCCCAGACAGGGAATGGCTACACCTTC.

The sample holds many counts of this clonotype. The rearrangement links TRBV2 to TRBJ1-6, with D maybe TRBD1 (6 bases). CDR3 size: 12 residues. Trimming removed 7 bases from V and 7 bases from J, with 8 bases in between. Germline V lookup: CDR1 SNHLY, CDR2 FYNNEI. CDR3: CASTGGNSPLHF. CDR3 bases: TGTGCCAGCACCGGGGGCAATTCACCCCTCCACTTT.

This sequence joins TRBV7-3 and TRBJ1-1; no clear D. This CDR3 has 13 amino acids. Germline lookup yields CDR1 SGHTA and CDR2 FQGTGA. Deletions cut 3 bases from V and 3 bases from J, with 8 bases between. The CDR3 loop is CASSFLRDTEAFF. The DNA for the CDR3 is TGTGCCAGCAGCTTCCTGAGGGACACTGAAGCTTTCTTT.

The chain couples TRBV20-1 to TRBJ2-7; D unclear. V was shortened by 5 bases and J by 6 bases, with 14 bases between the two germline ends. CDR1 DFQATT and CDR2 SNEGSKA come from the germline V gene (reference sequence). The CDR3 has 12 amino acids. The CDR3 DNA reads TGCAGTGCTGGCCGTTTCGGTTCCGAGCAGTACTTC. It translates to CSAGRFGSEQYF.

This clonotype appeared many times. The CDR3 sequence is CASSLEPVQETQYF. CDR3 nucleotide sequence: TGTGCCAGCAGCTTAGAACCCGTCCAAGAGACCCAGTACTTC. J is TRBJ2-5 and V is TRBV7-2; no clear D gene. V was shortened by 1 base and J by 1 base, with 7 bases between the two germline ends. Germline V gene data show CDR1 as SGHTA and CDR2 as FQGNSA. CDR3 length equals 14 residues. Full variable domain (remainder filled in from reference TRBV7-2 and TRBJ2-5): GAGVSQSPSNKVTEKGKDVELRCDPISGHTALYWYRQSLGQGLEFLIYFQGNSAPDKSGLPSDRFSAERTGGSVSTLTIQRTQQEDSAVYLCASSLEPVQETQYFGPGTRLLVL.

The chain combines TRBV12-3 or TRBV12-4 with TRBJ2-1; TRBD2 aligns across 14 bases. The CDR3 totals 16 residues. J gave up 4 bases and V 6 bases, and 5 bases lay outside the gene matches. Here the CDR3 reads CASRRTSGRIYNEQFF. The CDR3 DNA reads TGTGCCAGCAGAAGGACTAGCGGGAGGATATACAATGAGCAGTTCTTC.

The V gene is TRBV25-1, the J gene TRBJ2-5, with no clear D. The CDR3 is made up of 14 amino acids. Per the germline V gene, CDR1 is MGHDK and CDR2 is SYGVNS. V lost 3 bases and J 5 bases, leaving 13 bases between the germline ends. CDR3 amino acids: CASSDNSMGETQYF. The DNA for the CDR3 is TGTGCCAGCAGTGATAACAGCATGGGGGAGACCCAGTACTTC.

This chain joins TRBV6-5 and TRBJ2-3, with TRBD2 matching 10 bases. CDR3 size: 14 residues. Germline assignment: CDR1 MNHEY and CDR2 SVGAGI. J was trimmed by 6 bases and V by 6 bases; bases with no gene match: 6. The CDR3, as DNA: TGTGCCAGCAGGTCTAGCGGGAGCGGTGATACGCAGTATTTT. Translating gives CASRSSGSGDTQYF.

The J gene is TRBJ2-2, the V gene TRBV7-9, with D possibly being TRBD2 (6 bases). In germline, CDR1 is SEHNR, CDR2 FQNEAQ (reference sequence). This CDR3 contains 17 residues. V was trimmed by 5 bases and J by 15 bases, leaving 31 bases between them. Here the CDR3 reads CASSRESHFANHLKVFF. The CDR3 bases are TGTGCCAGCAGCCGGGAGTCCCATTTCGCTAATCACCTTAAGGTGTTTTTT.

This rearrangement joins TRBV20-1 to TRBJ1-5, with D possibly matching TRBD1 (5 bases). Deletions cut 1 base from V and 3 bases from J, with 13 bases between. The germline V gene has CDR1 DFQATT and CDR2 SNEGSKA (reference sequence). This CDR3 has 15 amino acids. This CDR3 reads CSARVWGVVNQPQHF. The CDR3 DNA reads as TGCAGTGCTAGAGTGTGGGGGGTGGTCAATCAGCCCCAGCATTTT.

This clonotype was detected many times. J is TRBJ1-2 and V is TRBV7-9; D may be TRBD1 (5 bases). Trimming took 5 bases from V and 5 from J, leaving 15 bases between them. The CDR3 loop spans 14 amino acids. CDR1 and CDR2 (germline): SEHNR, FQNEAQ (reference sequence). CDR3 loop: CASSPPGGDYGYTF. CDR3 nucleotides: TGTGCCAGCAGCCCCCCTGGGGGAGATTATGGCTACACCTTC.

Comment on this clonotype: This could be a read error, since a much larger clone is one nucleotide away. The V call is TRBV5-5, the J call TRBJ1-2, with D unclear. CDR3 size: 12 residues. The germline V and J ends were trimmed by 2 bases and 2 bases, with 4 bases remaining between them. CDR1 and CDR2 (germline): SGHKS, YYEKEE (reference sequence). The DNA for the CDR3 is TGTGCCAGCAGCTTCGGAAACTATGGCTACACCTTC. Translated, it gives CASSFGNYGYTF.

The chain links TRBV28 to TRBJ1-2; no clear D. The CDR3 has 13 amino acids. Germline-derived CDR1 and CDR2 are MDHEN and SYDVKM. Trimming left V 3 bases short and J 1 base short, with 6 bases between. CDR3 in amino acids: CASSLGNNYGYTF. CDR3 in DNA: TGTGCCAGCAGTTTGGGGAATAACTATGGCTACACCTTC.

The chain recombines TRBV5-3 with TRBJ2-2, with D unclear. TRBV5-3 is given ORF status, its function remaining uncertain. The CDR3 length is 14 residues. V dropped 8 bases and J dropped 2 bases, with 13 bases sitting between them. The DNA of the CDR3 is TGTGCCAGCAGCCCGAAAGTTAACACCGGGGAGCTGTTTTTT. The encoded protein is CASSPKVNTGELFF.

This clonotype occurred a few times. The V call is TRBV11-2, the J call TRBJ2-5; 8 bases fit TRBD1. Germline V CDR1 and CDR2: SGHAT, FQNNGV. There are 15 residues in the CDR3. V shed 6 bases, J shed 5 bases, and the junction held 11 bases outside the gene matches. CDR3 amino acids: CASRSGQGVWETQYF. The CDR3 DNA is TGTGCCAGCAGATCAGGACAGGGAGTGTGGGAGACCCAGTACTTC.